This T cell receptor beta chain was found in a study of cytomegalovirus exposure and HLA in healthy donors. The CDR3 is 13 residues long. Germline CDR1 KGHSH, CDR2 LQKENI. V dropped 4 bases and J dropped 0 bases, with 3 bases sitting between them. Both 60 Vbeta primers and 13 Jbeta primers went into the PCR. The assay was immunoSEQ multiplex PCR, and TCRdb's table has in-frame clones only and misses some. The table includes about 120,000 clones, over 65% detected once. The chain combines TRBV18 with TRBJ2-2; D unclear. The sequenced material came from PBMCs. This TCR derives from a woman aged 35 to 49 in good health and CMV-seropositive. The CDR3 region has the DNA TGTGCCAGCTCACGTACGAACACCGGGGAGCTGTTTTTT. Amino acids: CASSRTNTGELFF. Filled out from reference TRBV18 and TRBJ2-2, the complete variable domain reads NAGVMQNPRHLVRRRGQEARLRCSPMKGHSHVYWYRQLPEEGLKFMVYLQKENIIDESGMPKERFSAEFPKEGPSILRIQQVVRGDSAAYFCASSRTNTGELFFGEGSRLTVL.